Below, 19 T cell receptor beta chains from the same sample are listed, as sequenced in a study of OX40 agonist ivuxolimab in advanced cancers. Only in-frame clones appear in the TCRdb table, and some are missing; sequencing was by immunoSEQ multiplex PCR. This sample yields about 92,000 clones, of which approximately 91% are seen a single time; around 0.35% belongs to the top ten. Here the sequenced sample was CD4+ or CD8+ T cells sorted from blood, taken in a trial of the OX40 agonist ivuxolimab. These TCRs come from an adult with an advanced solid tumor such as melanoma, head and neck, liver or kidney cancer.

This clone has just one count. The chain couples TRBV28 to TRBJ1-5; D might be TRBD1 (5 bases). The CDR3 is 16 residues long. Germline V gene data show CDR1 as MDHEN and CDR2 as SYDVKM. V gave up 1 base and J gave up 3 bases, with 13 bases separating them. The CDR3 reads CASSLSAQGLNQPQHF. The CDR3 DNA reads TGTGCCAGCAGTTTATCGGCGCAGGGTCTCAATCAGCCCCAGCATTTT.

The CDR3 reads CASTPGGGISYNEQFF. CDR3 DNA sequence: TGCGCCAGCACCCCCGGAGGGGGGATCTCCTACAATGAGCAGTTCTTC. The chain carries TRBV5-1 and TRBJ2-1; possibly TRBD1 or TRBD2 for D (6 bases each). The V gene lost 6 bases and the J gene lost 0 bases, with 16 bases spanning the gap. The CDR3 has 16 residues. Germline assignment: CDR1 SGHRS and CDR2 YFSETQ.

DNA of the CDR3: TGCGCCAGCAGCCTGAAGATGGGACAGGGGAATCCTTACGCGGACACTGAAGCTTTCTTT. Its protein is CASSLKMGQGNPYADTEAFF. J is TRBJ1-1 and V is TRBV5-1; 10 bases agree with TRBD1. The CDR3 consists of 20 residues. V shed 4 bases and J 3 bases; nucleotides not matched to a gene: 21. Germline V gives CDR1 SGHRS, CDR2 YFSETQ.

The count of this clone is one. The rearrangement links TRBV19 to TRBJ1-1, with D uncertain. CDR3 length: 15 residues. Germline CDR1 reads LNHDA; CDR2 reads SQIVND (reference sequence). Trimming cost V 5 bases and J 3 bases, with 16 bases left between them. The CDR3 sequence is CASSPVSATDTEAFF. CDR3 nucleotides: TGTGCCAGTAGTCCAGTCTCCGCGACTGACACTGAAGCTTTCTTT. Based on the CDR3 plus reference TRBV19 and TRBJ1-1, the full variable domain is DGGITQSPKYLFRKEGQNVTLSCEQNLNHDAMYWYRQDPGQGLRLIYYSQIVNDFQKGDIAEGYSVSREKKESFPLTVTSAQKNPTAFYLCASSPVSATDTEAFFGQGTRLTVV.

With respect to this clone: The same CDR3 also results from other DNA sequences found in this sample. The V and J genes are TRBV7-2 and TRBJ2-5, with D possibly being TRBD1 (6 bases). The CDR3 covers 13 residues. Between the trimmed V and J ends, which lost 5 bases and 2 bases, there was a span of 9 bases. From germline, CDR1 is SGHTA and CDR2 FQGNSA. CDR3 region: CASSPGQQETQYF. The DNA of the CDR3 is TGTGCCAGCAGCCCAGGACAGCAAGAGACCCAGTACTTC.

This clone was recorded only once. V and J are TRBV28 and TRBJ1-5; D gene ambiguous. The CDR3 covers 13 residues. Germline CDR1 reads MDHEN; CDR2 reads SYDVKM. The germline V and J ends were trimmed by 3 bases and 4 bases, with 7 bases remaining between them. The CDR3, as DNA: TGTGCCAGCAGTTTCGGTCCAAATCAGCCCCAGCATTTT. Its protein is CASSFGPNQPQHF.

This chain uses TRBV7-8 with TRBJ1-5; D ambiguous. The CDR3 consists of 15 residues. V shed 3 bases and J shed 0 bases, with 9 bases lying between them. Germline V gene data show CDR1 as SGHVS and CDR2 as FQNEAQ. The CDR3 here is CASSLERDSNQPQHF. CDR3 bases: TGTGCCAGCAGCTTGGAGCGGGATAGCAATCAGCCCCAGCATTTT.

The V gene is TRBV9, the J gene TRBJ2-3; the D gene is possibly TRBD2 (6 bases). Germline lookup yields CDR1 SGDLS and CDR2 YYNGEE. The CDR3 has 15 amino acids. V lost 0 bases and J lost 2, with 10 bases in between. CDR3 sequence (DNA): TGTGCCAGCAGCGTAGCCCCTAGCGCCACAGATACGCAGTATTTT. This sequence encodes CASSVAPSATDTQYF.

This chain uses TRBV30 with TRBJ1-1; no firm D call. CDR3 length equals 13 residues. V was shortened by 3 bases and J by 4 bases, with 12 bases between the two germline ends. Per the germline V gene, CDR1 is GTSNPN and CDR2 is SVGIG (reference sequence). In nucleotides, the CDR3 is TGTGCCTGGAGCCCCACTAGGTTCACTGAAGCTTTCTTT. Protein: CAWSPTRFTEAFF.

The chain couples TRBV10-1 to TRBJ2-2, with unresolved D. There are 13 residues in the CDR3. Germline CDR1 WNHNN, CDR2 SYGVQD (reference sequence). Trimming shortened V by 0 bases and J by 7 bases, and 6 bases separated the two germline ends. In DNA form, the CDR3 reads TGCGCCAGCAGTGAGTCGAGTCGCGGGGAGCTGTTTTTT. Amino acid sequence: CASSESSRGELFF.

This chain joins TRBV6-4 and TRBJ2-1; 10 bases match TRBD1. The germline V gene has CDR1 MRHNA and CDR2 SNTAGT. The CDR3 totals 14 residues. V lost 4 bases and J lost 9; bases outside the gene matches: 6. DNA for the CDR3: TGTGCCAGCAGTGTTGGACAGGGGGTAAGTGAGCAGTTCTTC. Its protein product is CASSVGQGVSEQFF.

V usage is TRBV9 and J usage is TRBJ2-2; D is perhaps TRBD1 (6 bases). The CDR3 runs to 20 residues. With 4 bases removed from V and 0 bases from J, the gap between germline ends came to 25 bases. Germline V CDR1 and CDR2: SGDLS, YYNGEE. Here the CDR3 reads CASSRQLWTVGATNTGELFF. The CDR3 coding sequence is TGTGCCAGCAGCCGACAACTGTGGACAGTGGGGGCGACGAACACCGGGGAGCTGTTTTTT.

The V call is TRBV19, the J call TRBJ1-5, with D uncertain. Germline V gene lookup returns CDR1 LNHDA and CDR2 SQIVND (reference sequence). The CDR3 is 17 residues long. Trimming shortened V by 7 bases and J by 0 bases, and 19 bases separated the two germline ends. CDR3 sequence reads: CASTGLGGSFSNQPQHF. DNA for the CDR3: TGTGCCAGTACGGGGTTGGGAGGGTCTTTTAGCAATCAGCCCCAGCATTTT. Full variable domain (missing parts from reference TRBV19 and TRBJ1-5): DGGITQSPKYLFRKEGQNVTLSCEQNLNHDAMYWYRQDPGQGLRLIYYSQIVNDFQKGDIAEGYSVSREKKESFPLTVTSAQKNPTAFYLCASTGLGGSFSNQPQHFGDGTRLSIL.

This chain links TRBV7-2 with TRBJ2-7; 8 nucleotides align to TRBD2. With 5 bases clipped from V and 3 bases from J, the junction kept 6 bases outside the gene matches. From germline, CDR1 is SGHTA and CDR2 FQGNSA. The CDR3 spans 14 residues. The CDR3 bases are TGTGCCAGCAGCCCCCAAGCGGGGGTCTACGAGCAGTACTTC. It yields the protein CASSPQAGVYEQYF. Full variable domain (remainder filled in from reference TRBV7-2 and TRBJ2-7): GAGVSQSPSNKVTEKGKDVELRCDPISGHTALYWYRQSLGQGLEFLIYFQGNSAPDKSGLPSDRFSAERTGGSVSTLTIQRTQQEDSAVYLCASSPQAGVYEQYFGPGTRLTVT.

The chain combines TRBV7-9 with TRBJ2-3, with 7 bases matching TRBD1. Germline values: CDR1 SEHNR, CDR2 FQNEAQ (reference sequence). This CDR3 is 14 amino acids long. Unmatched junction bases numbered 2, after V lost 5 bases and J lost 0 bases. Written as DNA, the CDR3 is TGTGCCAGCAGCCGGGACAGTAGCACAGATACGCAGTATTTT. Translated: CASSRDSSTDTQYF.

This clone was seen a single time. This chain joins TRBV7-2 and TRBJ2-5; D perhaps matches TRBD2 (6 bases). This CDR3 is 16 amino acids long. Germline V gives CDR1 SGHTA, CDR2 FQGNSA. Trimming shortened V by 0 bases and J by 2 bases, and 13 bases separated the two germline ends. The CDR3 spells CASSLAAGAGQETQYF. The CDR3 coding sequence is TGTGCCAGCAGCTTAGCGGCTGGGGCGGGACAAGAGACCCAGTACTTC.

The J gene is TRBJ2-7, the V gene TRBV6-5; D possibly corresponds to TRBD1 (6 bases). V was trimmed by 0 bases and J by 5 bases, leaving 11 bases between them. Germline CDR1 MNHEY, CDR2 SVGAGI. The CDR3 is 14 amino acids. CDR3 sequence (DNA): TGTGCCAGCAGTTACTCCAGGGGTTTCGACGAGCAGTACTTC. Its protein is CASSYSRGFDEQYF.

The CDR3, as DNA: TGTGCCAGCAGCCCCACTAGGAGGCGAGAGACCCAGTACTTC. Translating gives CASSPTRRRETQYF. The chain is built from TRBV27 and TRBJ2-5; D might be TRBD2 (5 bases). Germline CDR1 and CDR2: MNHEY and SMNVEV (reference sequence). Trimming left V 6 bases short and J 4 bases short, with 15 bases between. This CDR3 is 14 amino acids long.

The chain is built from TRBV7-2 and TRBJ2-1; TRBD2 agrees at 7 bases. V shed 4 bases, J shed 2 bases, and the junction held 2 bases outside the gene matches. The germline V gene has CDR1 SGHTA and CDR2 FQGNSA. This CDR3 is built from 14 residues. CDR3 coding DNA: TGTGCCAGCAGCTATGGACTAGCCTACAATGAGCAGTTCTTC. Residues: CASSYGLAYNEQFF.